These 16 T cell receptor beta chains originate from one sample sequenced in a study of CXCR3-negative and CXCR3-positive naive CD8 T cells. Study conclusions and caveats: TRB CDR3s were more hydrophobic in CXCR3-positive than in CXCR3-negative naive cells.

Their cognate antigens are unknown. Through 5' RACE with UMI labels, the TRB cDNA libraries were prepared. TCRdb reprocessed the 5' RACE reads, with one entry per CDR3 protein and no DNA. This sample's table has 75,000 to 100,000 distinct CDR3 sequences. Sequencing was done on a sample of naive CXCR3+ CD8+ T cells from blood. The subset: CD45RO-CCR7+CD27+CD95- naive CD8+ T cells expressing CXCR3 (TNR3+). The receptors were sampled from a human donor in good health. Some clones in this sample may be carry-over from other donors' samples.

This chain links TRBV20-1 with TRBJ2-7. The germline CDR1 and CDR2 sequences are DFQATT and SNEGSKA (reference sequence). The CDR3 is made up of 13 amino acids. The CDR3 here is CSARDPTAYEQYF.

This chain uses TRBV25-1 with TRBJ2-1. CDR1 is MGHDK, CDR2 SYGVNS, per germline. The CDR3 runs to 13 residues. The CDR3: CASSEPSYGEQFF.

The chain has TRBV19 and TRBJ2-1; TCRdb outputs TRBD2, but without DNA this stays unchecked. The length of the CDR3 is 17 residues. Germline values: CDR1 LNHDA, CDR2 SQIVND (reference sequence). The CDR3 here is CASSPGTSGVLSDEQFF. Supplemented by reference TRBV19 and TRBJ2-1, the full variable domain reads DGGITQSPKYLFRKEGQNVTLSCEQNLNHDAMYWYRQDPGQGLRLIYYSQIVNDFQKGDIAEGYSVSREKKESFPLTVTSAQKNPTAFYLCASSPGTSGVLSDEQFFGPGTRLTVL.

The rearrangement uses TRBV12-3 or TRBV12-4 and TRBJ1-5; TCRdb's D call of TRBD1 is untestable without DNA. This CDR3 is built from 15 residues. CDR3 sequence reads: CASSQQGNSNQPQHF.

The chain recombines TRBV12-3 or TRBV12-4 with TRBJ1-1. This CDR3 comprises 12 residues. The CDR3 loop reads CASSLAGIEAFF.

The chain links TRBV6-5 to TRBJ2-7; TCRdb names TRBD2, which stays unverified in the absence of DNA. This CDR3 has 15 residues. The germline gives CDR1 MNHEY, CDR2 SVGAGI. CDR3 residues: CASSYSTSGIYEQYF.

The chain combines TRBV27 with TRBJ1-2; no DNA is available, so the TRBD1 call from TCRdb remains unchecked. This CDR3 region has 13 residues. The germline V gene encodes CDR1 MNHEY and CDR2 SMNVEV (reference sequence). CDR3: CASSGQGDYGYTF.

V gene TRBV12-5 combines with J gene TRBJ2-2; TCRdb lists TRBD2, though no DNA is available to test this call. This CDR3 is 18 amino acids long. Germline V gene sequence: CDR1 LGHNT, CDR2 FRNRAP. The CDR3 sequence is CASGLVLGTEGGWRELFF.

The chain recombines TRBV7-6 with TRBJ2-1; TCRdb's D call of TRBD2 is untestable without DNA. Germline CDR1 and CDR2: SGHVS and FNYEAQ. This CDR3 region has 17 residues. Here the CDR3 reads CASSLRGLAVIYNEQFF.

This chain connects TRBV6-5 to TRBJ2-7; TCRdb names TRBD1, which stays unverified in the absence of DNA. This CDR3 is built from 14 residues. CDR1 is MNHEY and CDR2 is SVGAGI in the germline V gene. CDR3: CASSPGQGTYEQYF.

The chain couples TRBV27 to TRBJ2-3; absent DNA, TCRdb's TRBD1 call cannot be checked. The germline V gene has CDR1 MNHEY and CDR2 SMNVEV (reference sequence). The length of the CDR3 is 12 residues. This CDR3 reads CASRGARDTQYF.

The rearrangement joins TRBV14 to TRBJ2-4; TCRdb gives TRBD1 as the D gene, but with no DNA this cannot be confirmed. Germline-derived CDR1 and CDR2 are SGHDN and FVKESK. The CDR3 has 16 amino acids. The CDR3 reads CASSPGTPLAKNIQYF.

This chain links TRBV20-1 with TRBJ2-1; absent DNA, TCRdb's TRBD2 call cannot be checked. This CDR3 comprises 15 residues. Per germline, CDR1 DFQATT and CDR2 SNEGSKA (reference sequence). CDR3 loop: CSARAGSASYNEQFF.

The chain recombines TRBV27 with TRBJ2-2; there is no DNA to check the TCRdb D call of TRBD1. CDR3 length: 14 amino acids. Germline assignment: CDR1 MNHEY and CDR2 SMNVEV (reference sequence). The CDR3: CASTSGQSTGELFF.

The chain is built from TRBV19 and TRBJ1-5. Germline lookup yields CDR1 LNHDA and CDR2 SQIVND (reference sequence). The CDR3 is made up of 12 amino acids. The chain's CDR3 is CASSVGSTRAHF.

The rearrangement links TRBV12-3 or TRBV12-4 to TRBJ2-7. The CDR3 is 14 amino acids. CDR3 residues: CASSLTGGSYEQYF.